What follows describes a single T cell receptor (beta chain). The germline V gene has CDR1 SGHVS and CDR2 FQNEAQ. V was shortened by 5 bases and J by 4 bases, with 15 bases between the two germline ends. The CDR3 has 15 amino acids. In nominal health when sampled, donors likely had unrecorded immune exposures nonetheless. This sample stems from a study of cytomegalovirus exposure and HLA in healthy donors. The study ran its PCR with 60 Vbeta and 13 Jbeta primers. Data came from immunoSEQ multiplex PCR; TCRdb stores just in-frame clones and leaves some out. The data hold around 100,000 clones, with under 85% observed a single time.

This chain links TRBV7-8 with TRBJ1-5; D ambiguous. The sequence was collected from a female donor in good health and CMV-seropositive. Input material: PBMCs. The DNA of the CDR3 is TGTGCCAGCAGCCCCGGAGATGACGGGAATCAGCCCCAGCATTTT. Translated, it gives CASSPGDDGNQPQHF.